This T cell receptor (beta chain) was sequenced for a study of shared clonotypes between healthy human individuals. Repertoires were generated with immunoSEQ multiplex PCR, while TCRdb's copy carries only in-frame clones and drops some. The sample contains under 2,500,000 clones, almost 96% of which appear only once. Germline assignment: CDR1 MNHEY and CDR2 SVGAGI. There are 16 residues in the CDR3. V shed 4 bases and J shed 0 bases, with 10 bases lying between them. The source of this sequence is a man in his late teens or twenties in good health. The sample consisted of naive CD4+ T cells sorted from blood. Subset here: CD45RA+ positively selected. The chain carries TRBV6-5 and TRBJ1-6; no firm D call. The CDR3 loop is CASSSTESSYNSPLHF. In nucleotides, the CDR3 is TGTGCCAGCAGTTCCACAGAGAGCTCCTATAATTCACCCCTCCACTTT.